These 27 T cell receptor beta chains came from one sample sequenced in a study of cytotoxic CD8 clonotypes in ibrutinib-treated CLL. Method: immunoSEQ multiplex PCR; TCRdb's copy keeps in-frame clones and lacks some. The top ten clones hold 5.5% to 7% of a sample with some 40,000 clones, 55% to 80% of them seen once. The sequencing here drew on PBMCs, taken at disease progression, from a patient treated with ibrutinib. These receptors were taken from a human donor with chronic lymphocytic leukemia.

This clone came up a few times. The CDR3 here is CASSYVGSGGTDTQYF. The CDR3 DNA sequence: TGTGCCAGCAGCTACGTGGGTAGCGGGGGCACAGATACGCAGTATTTT. V usage is TRBV7-2 and J usage is TRBJ2-3; 8 bases are shared with TRBD2. Losses at the gene ends were 4 bases for V and 1 base for J; bases not matched to a gene: 7. CDR1 is SGHTA, CDR2 FQGNSA, per germline. The CDR3 runs to 16 residues.

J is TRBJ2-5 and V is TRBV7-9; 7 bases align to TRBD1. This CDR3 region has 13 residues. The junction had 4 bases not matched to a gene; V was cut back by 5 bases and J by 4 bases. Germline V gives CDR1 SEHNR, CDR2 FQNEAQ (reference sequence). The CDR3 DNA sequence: TGTGCCAGCAGCCCGGGACAGCCAGAGACCCAGTACTTC. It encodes CASSPGQPETQYF. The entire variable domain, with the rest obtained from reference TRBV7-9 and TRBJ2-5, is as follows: DTGVSQNPRHKITKRGQNVTFRCDPISEHNRLYWYRQTLGQGPEFLTYFQNEAQLEKSRLLSDRFSAERPKGSFSTLEIQRTEQGDSAMYLCASSPGQPETQYFGPGTRLLVL.

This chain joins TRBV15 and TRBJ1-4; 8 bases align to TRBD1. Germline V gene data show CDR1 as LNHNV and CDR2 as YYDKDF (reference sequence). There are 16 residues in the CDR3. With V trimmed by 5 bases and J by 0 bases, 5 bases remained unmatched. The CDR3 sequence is CATSLGQESTNEKLFF. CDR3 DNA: TGTGCCACCAGCTTGGGACAGGAATCAACTAATGAAAAACTGTTTTTT.

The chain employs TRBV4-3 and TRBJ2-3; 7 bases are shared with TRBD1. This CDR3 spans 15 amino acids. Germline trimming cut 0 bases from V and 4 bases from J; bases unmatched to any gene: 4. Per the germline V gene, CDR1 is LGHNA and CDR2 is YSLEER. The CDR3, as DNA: TGCGCCAGCAGCCAAGAGCAGCAGGGGGCAGATACGCAGTATTTT. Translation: CASSQEQQGADTQYF.

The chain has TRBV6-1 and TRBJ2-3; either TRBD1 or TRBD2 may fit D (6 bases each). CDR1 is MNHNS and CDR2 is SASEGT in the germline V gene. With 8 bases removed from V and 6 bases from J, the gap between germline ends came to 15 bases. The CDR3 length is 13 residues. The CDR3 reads CASGEQGGDTQYF. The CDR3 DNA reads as TGTGCCAGCGGCGAACAGGGAGGTGATACGCAGTATTTT.

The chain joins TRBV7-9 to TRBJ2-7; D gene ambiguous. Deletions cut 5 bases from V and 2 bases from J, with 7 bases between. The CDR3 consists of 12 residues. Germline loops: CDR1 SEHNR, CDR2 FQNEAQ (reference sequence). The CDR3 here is CASSGSPYEQYF. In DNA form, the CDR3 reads TGTGCCAGCAGCGGCAGTCCCTACGAGCAGTACTTC.

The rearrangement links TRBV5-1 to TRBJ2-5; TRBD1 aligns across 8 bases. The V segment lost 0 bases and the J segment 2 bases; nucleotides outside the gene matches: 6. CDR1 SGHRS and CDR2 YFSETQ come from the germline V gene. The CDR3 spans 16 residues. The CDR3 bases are TGCGCCAGCAGCTTGGCTGGGACAGGAGTTCAAGAGACCCAGTACTTC. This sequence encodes CASSLAGTGVQETQYF.

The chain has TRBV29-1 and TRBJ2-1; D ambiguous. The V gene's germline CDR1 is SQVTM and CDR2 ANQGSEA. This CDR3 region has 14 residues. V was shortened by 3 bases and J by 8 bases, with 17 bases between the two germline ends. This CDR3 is CSVEKRAGGDEQFF. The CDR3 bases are TGCAGCGTTGAGAAAAGGGCAGGCGGCGATGAGCAGTTCTTC.

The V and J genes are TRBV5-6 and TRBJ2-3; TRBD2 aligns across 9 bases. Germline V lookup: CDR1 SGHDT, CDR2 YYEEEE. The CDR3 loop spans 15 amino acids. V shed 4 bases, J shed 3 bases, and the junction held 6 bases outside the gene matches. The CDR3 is CASSPLAGETDTQYF. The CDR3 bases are TGTGCCAGCAGCCCTTTAGCGGGAGAAACAGATACGCAGTATTTT.

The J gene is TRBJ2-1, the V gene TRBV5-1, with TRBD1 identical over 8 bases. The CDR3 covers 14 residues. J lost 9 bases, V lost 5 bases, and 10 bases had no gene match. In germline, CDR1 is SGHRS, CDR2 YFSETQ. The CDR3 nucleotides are TGCGCCAGCAGACCCGGACAGGGCATGGGTGAGCAGTTCTTC. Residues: CASRPGQGMGEQFF.

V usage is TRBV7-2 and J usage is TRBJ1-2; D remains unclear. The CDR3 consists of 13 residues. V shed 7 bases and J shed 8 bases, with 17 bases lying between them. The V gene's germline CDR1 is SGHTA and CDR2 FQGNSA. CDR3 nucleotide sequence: TGTGCCAGCACCCCGGGTTTTCGAGGAGGCTACACCTTC. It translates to CASTPGFRGGYTF. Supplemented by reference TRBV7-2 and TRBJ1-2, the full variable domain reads GAGVSQSPSNKVTEKGKDVELRCDPISGHTALYWYRQSLGQGLEFLIYFQGNSAPDKSGLPSDRFSAERTGGSVSTLTIQRTQQEDSAVYLCASTPGFRGGYTFGSGTRLTVV.

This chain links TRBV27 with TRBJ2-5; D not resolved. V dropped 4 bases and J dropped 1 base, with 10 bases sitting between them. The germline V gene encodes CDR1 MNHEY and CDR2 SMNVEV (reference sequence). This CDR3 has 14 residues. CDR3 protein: CASSSLLGQETQYF. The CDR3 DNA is TGTGCCAGCAGTTCCCTACTGGGCCAAGAGACCCAGTACTTC.

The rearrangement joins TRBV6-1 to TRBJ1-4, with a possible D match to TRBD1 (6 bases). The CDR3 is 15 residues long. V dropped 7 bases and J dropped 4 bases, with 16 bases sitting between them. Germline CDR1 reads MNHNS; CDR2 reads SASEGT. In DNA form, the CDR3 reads TGTGCCAGCACCCCGAGGGGGGGCCTTAATGAAAAACTGTTTTTT. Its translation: CASTPRGGLNEKLFF.

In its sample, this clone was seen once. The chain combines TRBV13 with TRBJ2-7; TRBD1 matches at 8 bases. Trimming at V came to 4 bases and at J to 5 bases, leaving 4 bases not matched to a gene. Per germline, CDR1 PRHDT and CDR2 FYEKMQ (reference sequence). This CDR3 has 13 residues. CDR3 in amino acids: CASSSQGVDEQYF. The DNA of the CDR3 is TGTGCCAGCAGCTCACAGGGGGTCGACGAGCAGTACTTC. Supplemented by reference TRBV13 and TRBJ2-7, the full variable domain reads AAGVIQSPRHLIKEKRETATLKCYPIPRHDTVYWYQQGPGQDPQFLISFYEKMQSDKGSIPDRFSAQQFSDYHSELNMSSLELGDSALYFCASSSQGVDEQYFGPGTRLTVT.

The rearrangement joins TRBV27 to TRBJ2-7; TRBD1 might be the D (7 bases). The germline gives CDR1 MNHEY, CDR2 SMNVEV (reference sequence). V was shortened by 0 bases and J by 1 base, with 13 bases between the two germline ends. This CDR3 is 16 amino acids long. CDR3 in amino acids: CASSLSIPGGSYEQYF. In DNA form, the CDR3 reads TGTGCCAGCAGTTTATCGATCCCAGGGGGGTCCTACGAGCAGTACTTC.

The CDR3 DNA follows: TGTGCCAGCAGGAAGAGGGAGTCTGGGGCCAACGTCCTGACTTTC. Translated: CASRKRESGANVLTF. This chain uses TRBV7-9 with TRBJ2-6; TRBD2 might be the D (5 bases). Germline CDR1 and CDR2: SEHNR and FQNEAQ (reference sequence). CDR3 size: 15 residues. Trimming took 6 bases from V and 1 from J, leaving 10 bases between them.

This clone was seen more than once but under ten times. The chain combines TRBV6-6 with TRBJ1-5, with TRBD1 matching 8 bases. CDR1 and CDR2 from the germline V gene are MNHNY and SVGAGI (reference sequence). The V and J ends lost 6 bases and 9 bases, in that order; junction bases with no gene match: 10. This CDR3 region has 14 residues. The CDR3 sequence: CASSRQGPTSPQHF. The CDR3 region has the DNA TGTGCCAGCAGCAGACAGGGGCCCACTTCGCCCCAGCATTTT.

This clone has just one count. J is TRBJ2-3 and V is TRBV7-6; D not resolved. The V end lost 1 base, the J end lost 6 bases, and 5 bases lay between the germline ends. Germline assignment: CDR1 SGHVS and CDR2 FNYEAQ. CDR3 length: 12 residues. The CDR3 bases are TGTGCCAGCAGCTTAGTGGGTGATACGCAGTATTTT. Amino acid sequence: CASSLVGDTQYF.

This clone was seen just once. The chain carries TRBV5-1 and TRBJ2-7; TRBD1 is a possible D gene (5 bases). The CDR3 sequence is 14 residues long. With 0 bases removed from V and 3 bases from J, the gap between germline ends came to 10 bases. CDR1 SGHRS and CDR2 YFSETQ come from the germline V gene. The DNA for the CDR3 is TGCGCCAGCAGCTTGGGGGCAGGGCGCTACGAGCAGTACTTC. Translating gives CASSLGAGRYEQYF.

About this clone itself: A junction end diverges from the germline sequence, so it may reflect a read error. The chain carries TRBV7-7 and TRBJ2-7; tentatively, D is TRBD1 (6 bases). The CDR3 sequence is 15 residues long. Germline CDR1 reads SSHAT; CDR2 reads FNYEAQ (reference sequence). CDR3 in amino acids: CASSLNVGQTYEQYF. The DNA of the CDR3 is TGTGCTAGCAGCTTAAATGTCGGACAGACCTACGAGCAGTACTTC.

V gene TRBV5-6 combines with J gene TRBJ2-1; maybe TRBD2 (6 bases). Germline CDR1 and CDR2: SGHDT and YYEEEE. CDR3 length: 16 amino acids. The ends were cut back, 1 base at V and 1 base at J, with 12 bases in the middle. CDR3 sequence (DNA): TGTGCCAGCAGCTTGTGGGCGGGAACTTCCTACAATGAGCAGTTCTTC. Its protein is CASSLWAGTSYNEQFF.

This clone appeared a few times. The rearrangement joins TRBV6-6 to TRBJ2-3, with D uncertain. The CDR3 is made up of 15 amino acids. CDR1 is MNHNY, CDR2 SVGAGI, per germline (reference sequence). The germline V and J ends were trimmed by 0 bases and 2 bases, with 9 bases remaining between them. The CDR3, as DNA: TGTGCCAGCAGTTACTCGATGAGGCACACAGATACGCAGTATTTT. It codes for CASSYSMRHTDTQYF.

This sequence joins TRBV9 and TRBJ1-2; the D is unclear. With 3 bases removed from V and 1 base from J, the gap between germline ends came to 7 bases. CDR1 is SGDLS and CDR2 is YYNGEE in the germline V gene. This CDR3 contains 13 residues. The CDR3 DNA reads TGTGCCAGCAGCGCCCTAGATAACTATGGCTACACCTTC. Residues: CASSALDNYGYTF.

CDR3 bases: TGTGCCAGCAGCACCCTAGGGCTTGCCTACGAGCAGTACTTC. As protein: CASSTLGLAYEQYF. This sequence joins TRBV27 and TRBJ2-7; D gene ambiguous. CDR3 length equals 14 residues. CDR1 is MNHEY and CDR2 is SMNVEV in the germline V gene (reference sequence). V was shortened by 6 bases and J by 2 bases, with 14 bases between the two germline ends.

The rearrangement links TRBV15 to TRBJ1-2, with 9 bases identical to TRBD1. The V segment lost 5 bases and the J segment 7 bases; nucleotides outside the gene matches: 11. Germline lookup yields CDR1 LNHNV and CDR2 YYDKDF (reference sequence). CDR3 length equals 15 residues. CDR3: CATSETGTGTSGYTF. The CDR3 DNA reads TGTGCCACCAGCGAAACCGGGACAGGGACTTCTGGCTACACCTTC.

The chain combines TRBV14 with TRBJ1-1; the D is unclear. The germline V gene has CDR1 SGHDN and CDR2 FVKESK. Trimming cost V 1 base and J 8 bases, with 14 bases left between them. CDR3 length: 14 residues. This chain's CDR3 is CASSQGSRAEEAFF. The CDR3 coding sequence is TGTGCCAGCAGCCAAGGGTCAAGGGCAGAAGAAGCTTTCTTT.

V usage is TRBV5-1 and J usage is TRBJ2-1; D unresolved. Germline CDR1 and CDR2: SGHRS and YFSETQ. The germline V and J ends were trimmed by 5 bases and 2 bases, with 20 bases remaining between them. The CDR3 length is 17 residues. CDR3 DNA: TGCGCCAGCAGGAGGACCACGAATCATCTTACCTACAATGAGCAGTTCTTC. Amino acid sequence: CASRRTTNHLTYNEQFF.